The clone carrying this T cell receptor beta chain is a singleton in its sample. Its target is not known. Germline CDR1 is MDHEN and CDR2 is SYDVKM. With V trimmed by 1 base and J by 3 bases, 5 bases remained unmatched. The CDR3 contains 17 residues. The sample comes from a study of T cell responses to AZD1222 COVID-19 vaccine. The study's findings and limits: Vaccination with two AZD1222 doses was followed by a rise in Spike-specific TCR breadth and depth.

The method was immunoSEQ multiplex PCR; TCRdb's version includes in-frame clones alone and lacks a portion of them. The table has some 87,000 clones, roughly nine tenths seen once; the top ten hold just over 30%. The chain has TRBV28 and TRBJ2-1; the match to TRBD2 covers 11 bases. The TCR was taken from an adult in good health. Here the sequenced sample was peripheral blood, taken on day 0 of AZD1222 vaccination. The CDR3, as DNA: TGTGCCAGCAGTTTATCCCCGACTAGCGGGATCTACAATGAGCAGTTCTTC. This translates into CASSLSPTSGIYNEQFF.